This paragraph reports one TCR beta chain. The antigen is undetermined. Other DNA sequences within the sample encode an identical CDR3. At the deep level, the assay was run. Using immunoSEQ multiplex PCR, the repertoire was profiled, and TCRdb retains in-frame clones only, with some absent. The sample records 2 million to 3 million clones, 93% being singletons. The sample is drawn from a study of shared clonotypes between healthy human individuals. About the study: Plates per donor: three CD4 naive, three CD4 memory, two CD8 naive, one CD8 memory. Study-wide results and caveats: Some naive CD4 clonotypes, 4% to 6%, turned up in common across a handful of donors.

Germline V lookup: CDR1 SGHRS, CDR2 YFSETQ. CDR3 size: 13 residues. The V gene end was trimmed by 4 bases and the J gene end by 2 bases; junction bases not matched to a gene: 2. Only Caucasian adults living in Nashville, Tennessee served as donors. The clonotype originates from a man in his late teens or twenties in good health. Some clones in this sample may be carry-over from other donors' samples. Sequencing input: naive CD4+ T cells from PBMCs. Regarding subset: CD45RA+ positively selected. The chain carries TRBV5-1 and TRBJ2-5; TRBD2 matches at 7 bases. The CDR3 DNA reads TGCGCCAGCAGCCGCGGGAGTCAAGAGACCCAGTACTTC. Translating gives CASSRGSQETQYF. Full variable domain (rest looked up from reference TRBV5-1 and TRBJ2-5): KAGVTQTPRYLIKTRGQQVTLSCSPISGHRSVSWYQQTPGQGLQFLFEYFSETQRNKGNFPGRFSGRQFSNSRSEMNVSTLELGDSALYLCASSRGSQETQYFGPGTRLLVL.